A single sample is the source of the 2 T cell receptor beta chains below, sequenced in a study of blood T cell repertoires in COVID-19 (TCRdb year 2020). The library relied on the immunoSEQ multiplex PCR assay. TCRdb stores this immuneACCESS table with in-frame sequences only. Part of the clones is absent; in the studies checked, under half of the shortfall reflects unresolved V genes, and no reason is known for the rest. The sample data list about 480,000 clones, and 89% of these were observed just once. The ten largest clones capture 0.8% to 0.9% of the sample. The sequenced sample consisted of peripheral blood. The source is a man between 18 and 35 years old with COVID-19, enrolled during active disease.

V is TRBV5-1 and J is TRBJ2-1, with 7 bases lining up with TRBD1. CDR3 length: 15 amino acids. Losses at the gene ends were 2 bases for V and 1 base for J; bases not matched to a gene: 3. Germline V gene lookup returns CDR1 SGHRS and CDR2 YFSETQ. CDR3 sequence: CASSFTGESYNEQFF. CDR3 DNA sequence: TGCGCCAGCAGCTTTACAGGGGAGTCCTACAATGAGCAGTTCTTC. Drawing the rest from reference TRBV5-1 and TRBJ2-1, the complete variable domain is KAGVTQTPRYLIKTRGQQVTLSCSPISGHRSVSWYQQTPGQGLQFLFEYFSETQRNKGNFPGRFSGRQFSNSRSEMNVSTLELGDSALYLCASSFTGESYNEQFFGPGTRLTVL.

V usage is TRBV29-1 and J usage is TRBJ1-4; the D is unclear. V was pared by 5 bases and J by 7 bases, with 11 bases between. Germline lookup yields CDR1 SQVTM and CDR2 ANQGSEA. The CDR3 sequence is 12 residues long. For the CDR3, the DNA is TGCAGCGTTAGAGGGAGTGGTGAAAAACTGTTTTTT. As protein: CSVRGSGEKLFF.